This is a list of T cell receptor beta chains from one sample in a study of T cell responses to AZD1222 COVID-19 vaccine. Some clones are missing from TCRdb's copy, which holds only in-frame ones; the method was immunoSEQ multiplex PCR. The data contain under 35,000 clones, more than 75% of them singletons. The source was peripheral blood, collected 28 days after the second AZD1222 dose. Every receptor here comes from an adult who received the AZD1222 COVID-19 vaccine. CDR3s include the opening cysteine and the closing phenylalanine or tryptophan. Each record gives: V gene, J gene, clone size, D gene, CDR3 protein, CDR3 DNA. The D gene is left open where the match is weak. Part of the rows lack a size; the others show once, few, many or a class for expanded clones.

v_gene: TRBV5-1
j_gene: TRBJ1-4
abundance: .
d_gene: .
CDR3aa: CASSFRGATNEKLFF
CDR3nt: TGCGCCAGCAGCTTCAGGGGAGCAACTAATGAAAAACTGTTTTTT

v_gene: TRBV5-1
j_gene: TRBJ2-7
abundance: .
d_gene: .
CDR3aa: CASSQTGRSSYEQYF
CDR3nt: TGCGCCAGCAGCCAAACGGGGAGGAGCTCCTACGAGCAGTACTTC

v_gene: TRBV5-1
j_gene: TRBJ2-3
abundance: .
d_gene: .
CDR3aa: CASSGGRGTDTQYF
CDR3nt: TGCGCCAGCAGCGGAGGTCGGGGCACAGATACGCAGTATTTT

v_gene: TRBV7-9
j_gene: TRBJ1-2
abundance: .
d_gene: TRBD1
CDR3aa: CASSSSGGQGSYGYTF
CDR3nt: TGTGCCAGCAGCTCATCAGGGGGACAGGGGAGCTATGGCTACACCTTC

v_gene: TRBV2
j_gene: TRBJ2-2
abundance: few
d_gene: .
CDR3aa: CATSGLGKRPGELFF
CDR3nt: TGTGCCACCAGTGGACTGGGGAAACGTCCCGGGGAGCTGTTTTTT

v_gene: TRBV7-9
j_gene: TRBJ1-4
abundance: .
d_gene: .
CDR3aa: CASSDREGIGKLFF
CDR3nt: TGTGCCAGCAGCGATAGGGAGGGTATCGGCAAACTGTTTTTT

v_gene: TRBV20-1
j_gene: TRBJ1-1
abundance: .
d_gene: .
CDR3aa: CSASPGTEAFF
CDR3nt: TGCAGTGCTAGCCCCGGAACTGAAGCTTTCTTT

v_gene: TRBV30
j_gene: TRBJ2-7
abundance: .
d_gene: .
CDR3aa: CAAVKGSSYEQYF
CDR3nt: TGTGCCGCCGTTAAGGGGAGCTCCTACGAGCAGTACTTC

v_gene: TRBV9
j_gene: TRBJ1-3
abundance: .
d_gene: .
CDR3aa: CASSGGGYSGNTIYF
CDR3nt: TGTGCCAGCAGCGGAGGGGGGTATTCTGGAAACACCATATATTTT

v_gene: TRBV24-1
j_gene: TRBJ2-5
abundance: .
d_gene: TRBD1
CDR3aa: CATSDQTGRRETQYF
CDR3nt: TGTGCCACCAGTGACCAGACAGGGCGTCGGGAGACCCAGTACTTC

v_gene: TRBV7-2
j_gene: TRBJ1-6
abundance: .
d_gene: TRBD1
CDR3aa: CASSEQGANSPLHF
CDR3nt: TGTGCCAGCAGCGAGCAGGGGGCCAATTCACCCCTCCACTTT

v_gene: TRBV27
j_gene: TRBJ1-5
abundance: .
d_gene: TRBD1
CDR3aa: CASRMTGQGLDQPQHF
CDR3nt: TGTGCCAGCAGGATGACGGGACAGGGGCTCGATCAGCCCCAGCATTTT

v_gene: TRBV6-5
j_gene: TRBJ1-1
abundance: few
d_gene: TRBD1
CDR3aa: CASEGQGYTEAFF
CDR3nt: TGTGCCAGCGAGGGACAGGGATACACTGAAGCTTTCTTT

v_gene: TRBV5-6
j_gene: TRBJ1-2
abundance: once
d_gene: .
CDR3aa: CASSSTYRASYGYTF
CDR3nt: TGTGCCAGCAGCTCCACCTACCGGGCCAGCTATGGCTACACCTTC

v_gene: TRBV5-1
j_gene: TRBJ1-1
abundance: .
d_gene: .
CDR3aa: CASSLVGGLTEAFF
CDR3nt: TGCGCCAGCAGCTTGGTCGGCGGACTCACTGAAGCTTTCTTT

v_gene: TRBV19
j_gene: TRBJ1-6
abundance: .
d_gene: .
CDR3aa: CASSTLGGEGSPLHF
CDR3nt: TGTGCCAGTAGTACCCTTGGGGGAGAAGGTTCACCCCTCCACTTT

v_gene: TRBV7-3
j_gene: TRBJ1-1
abundance: .
d_gene: .
CDR3aa: CASSLTSGATEAFF
CDR3nt: TGTGCCAGCAGCTTAACTTCAGGCGCGACTGAAGCTTTCTTT

v_gene: TRBV19
j_gene: TRBJ2-7
abundance: .
d_gene: TRBD1
CDR3aa: CASSLGTGRIYEQYF
CDR3nt: TGTGCCAGTAGCCTTGGGACAGGGAGGATCTACGAGCAGTACTTC

v_gene: TRBV4-1
j_gene: TRBJ2-7
abundance: once
d_gene: .
CDR3aa: CASSHLGRNSYYEQYF
CDR3nt: TGCGCCAGCAGCCATCTGGGGAGGAACAGCTACTACGAGCAGTACTTC

v_gene: TRBV7-9
j_gene: TRBJ1-4
abundance: .
d_gene: .
CDR3aa: CASSLYWGTDATNEKLFF
CDR3nt: TGTGCCAGCAGCCTATATTGGGGGACGGACGCAACTAATGAAAAACTGTTTTTT

v_gene: TRBV27
j_gene: TRBJ2-2
abundance: .
d_gene: .
CDR3aa: CASSLVVNTGELFF
CDR3nt: TGTGCCAGCAGTTTGGTAGTGAACACCGGGGAGCTGTTTTTT

v_gene: TRBV5-6
j_gene: TRBJ2-7
abundance: .
d_gene: .
CDR3aa: CASSPRGTSSPRQYF
CDR3nt: TGTGCCAGCAGCCCGAGAGGGACATCATCTCCCCGCCAGTACTTC

v_gene: TRBV11-2
j_gene: TRBJ1-6
abundance: .
d_gene: .
CDR3aa: CASSPGPSSYNSPLHF
CDR3nt: TGTGCCAGCAGCCCCGGACCCAGCTCCTATAATTCACCCCTCCACTTT

v_gene: TRBV7-7
j_gene: TRBJ2-2
abundance: .
d_gene: .
CDR3aa: CASSLVSGMNTGELFF
CDR3nt: TGTGCTAGCAGCTTAGTTAGCGGTATGAACACCGGGGAGCTGTTTTTT

v_gene: TRBV5-5
j_gene: TRBJ1-1
abundance: .
d_gene: .
CDR3aa: CASSLAGRTDTEAFF
CDR3nt: TGTGCCAGCAGCTTGGCCGGGAGAACGGACACTGAAGCTTTCTTT

v_gene: TRBV29-1
j_gene: TRBJ1-1
abundance: .
d_gene: .
CDR3aa: CSVHRGTEAFF
CDR3nt: TGCAGCGTGCACCGGGGCACCGAAGCTTTCTTT

v_gene: TRBV6-5
j_gene: TRBJ2-7
abundance: .
d_gene: TRBD1
CDR3aa: CASERQGRDEQYF
CDR3nt: TGTGCCAGCGAAAGACAGGGTCGCGACGAGCAGTACTTC

v_gene: TRBV7-9
j_gene: TRBJ2-7
abundance: once
d_gene: .
CDR3aa: CASSFGTVSYEQYF
CDR3nt: TGTGCCAGCAGCTTCGGGACGGTGTCCTACGAGCAGTACTTC

v_gene: TRBV6-5
j_gene: TRBJ2-7
abundance: .
d_gene: .
CDR3aa: CASSPDRNFEQYF
CDR3nt: TGTGCCAGCAGCCCCGACAGGAACTTCGAGCAGTACTTC

v_gene: TRBV19
j_gene: TRBJ2-2
abundance: .
d_gene: .
CDR3aa: CASSGTDPPGELFF
CDR3nt: TGTGCCAGTAGCGGGACGGATCCTCCCGGGGAGCTGTTTTTT

v_gene: TRBV13
j_gene: TRBJ1-1
abundance: .
d_gene: .
CDR3aa: CASSSQYTEAFF
CDR3nt: TGTGCCAGCAGCTCACAGTACACTGAAGCTTTCTTT